The 8 T cell receptor beta chains listed next were all sequenced from one sample in a study of OX40 agonist ivuxolimab in advanced cancers. Clones were read by immunoSEQ multiplex PCR, and TCRdb kept only the in-frame ones, dropping some. The sample gives about 110,000 clones, approximately 89% of which show up once; about 0.3% is in the top ten. Sequenced material: CD4+ or CD8+ T cells sorted from blood, taken in a trial of the OX40 agonist ivuxolimab. Receptors were obtained from an adult with an advanced solid tumor such as melanoma, head and neck, liver or kidney cancer.

The gene calls are TRBV6-1 and TRBJ2-7; 7 positions agree with TRBD1. This CDR3 is built from 13 residues. The V segment lost 5 bases and the J segment 4 bases; nucleotides outside the gene matches: 5. CDR1 and CDR2 from the germline V gene are MNHNS and SASEGT. In nucleotides, the CDR3 is TGTGCCAGCAGTCGGGACAGCAATTACGAGCAGTACTTC. It encodes CASSRDSNYEQYF.

This rearrangement joins TRBV15 to TRBJ2-7; 9 nucleotides match TRBD2. CDR1 and CDR2 (germline): LNHNV, YYDKDF (reference sequence). CDR3 length equals 14 residues. The V segment lost 3 bases and the J segment 5 bases; nucleotides outside the gene matches: 5. CDR3 sequence: CATSRAGGINEQYF. CDR3 nucleotide sequence: TGTGCCACCAGCAGGGCGGGGGGGATAAACGAGCAGTACTTC.

The chain couples TRBV5-1 to TRBJ2-1; perhaps TRBD1 as D (6 bases). This CDR3 is built from 15 residues. Looked up from germline, CDR1 is SGHRS and CDR2 is YFSETQ. V gave up 1 base and J gave up 9 bases, with 17 bases separating them. The CDR3 loop is CASSLQSGAQGEQFF. As DNA, the CDR3 is TGCGCCAGCAGCTTGCAGTCAGGGGCCCAGGGTGAGCAGTTCTTC. Filled out from reference TRBV5-1 and TRBJ2-1, the complete variable domain reads KAGVTQTPRYLIKTRGQQVTLSCSPISGHRSVSWYQQTPGQGLQFLFEYFSETQRNKGNFPGRFSGRQFSNSRSEMNVSTLELGDSALYLCASSLQSGAQGEQFFGPGTRLTVL.

This rearrangement joins TRBV7-2 to TRBJ2-1, with 8 positions matching TRBD2. Germline V gives CDR1 SGHTA, CDR2 FQGNSA. J was trimmed by 8 bases and V by 5 bases; bases with no gene match: 11. The CDR3 is made up of 15 amino acids. CDR3 nucleotides: TGTGCCAGCAGCACTCTAGCGGGTTTAAAGGATGAGCAGTTCTTC. Its protein product is CASSTLAGLKDEQFF.

The chain couples TRBV5-4 to TRBJ1-2, with unresolved D. The CDR3 has 15 amino acids. The germline V gene has CDR1 SGHNT and CDR2 YYREEE (reference sequence). V was clipped by 0 bases and J by 8 bases, with 17 bases between them. CDR3 sequence reads: CASSLVVVAEAGYTF. The CDR3 bases are TGTGCCAGCAGCTTGGTGGTGGTAGCAGAGGCCGGCTACACCTTC. Together with reference TRBV5-4 and TRBJ1-2, the CDR3 gives the full variable domain: ETGVTQSPTHLIKTRGQQVTLRCSSQSGHNTVSWYQQALGQGPQFIFQYYREEENGRGNFPPRFSGLQFPNYSSELNVNALELDDSALYLCASSLVVVAEAGYTFGSGTRLTVV.

This chain connects TRBV5-1 to TRBJ1-2; D uncertain. Germline CDR1 is SGHRS and CDR2 is YFSETQ. Trimming took 1 base from V and 3 from J, leaving 7 bases between them. This CDR3 contains 13 residues. CDR3 sequence reads: CASSLSGDYGYTF. CDR3 bases: TGCGCCAGCAGCTTGTCCGGGGACTATGGCTACACCTTC.

This chain links TRBV6-5 with TRBJ2-7, with TRBD2 identical over 10 bases. V was pared by 8 bases and J by 6 bases, with 10 bases of the junction left unmatched. Germline lookup yields CDR1 MNHEY and CDR2 SVGAGI. CDR3 length equals 14 residues. CDR3 DNA: TGTGCCAGCGCAACTAGCGGGAATGTCCCCGAGCAGTACTTC. As protein: CASATSGNVPEQYF.

The rearrangement links TRBV5-4 to TRBJ2-5; D remains unclear. Trimming left V 0 bases short and J 3 bases short, with 6 bases between. The CDR3 loop spans 13 amino acids. CDR1 is SGHNT, CDR2 YYREEE, per germline (reference sequence). In DNA, the CDR3 is TGTGCCAGCAGCTTGGGGCTAGAAGAGACCCAGTACTTC. Translating it yields CASSLGLEETQYF. The full variable domain, completed using reference TRBV5-4 and TRBJ2-5, is ETGVTQSPTHLIKTRGQQVTLRCSSQSGHNTVSWYQQALGQGPQFIFQYYREEENGRGNFPPRFSGLQFPNYSSELNVNALELDDSALYLCASSLGLEETQYFGPGTRLLVL.